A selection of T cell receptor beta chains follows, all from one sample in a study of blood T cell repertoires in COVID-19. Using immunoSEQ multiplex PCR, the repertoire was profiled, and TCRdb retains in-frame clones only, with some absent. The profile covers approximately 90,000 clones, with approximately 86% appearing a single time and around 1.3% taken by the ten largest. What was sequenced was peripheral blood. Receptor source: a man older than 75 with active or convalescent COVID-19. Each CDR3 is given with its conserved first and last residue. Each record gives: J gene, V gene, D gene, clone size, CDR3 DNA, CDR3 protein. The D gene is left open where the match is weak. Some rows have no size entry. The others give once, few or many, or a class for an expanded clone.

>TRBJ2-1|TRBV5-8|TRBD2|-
TGTGCCAGCAGCTTGGCCCCTAGCGGGTTCTACAATGAGCAGTTCTTC
CASSLAPSGFYNEQFF
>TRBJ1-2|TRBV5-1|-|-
TGCGCCAGCAGGATGCCGAGCTATGGCTACACCTTC
CASRMPSYGYTF
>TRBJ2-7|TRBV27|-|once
TGTGCCAGCAGTTTAACGTCCACAGTCTACGAGCAGTACTTC
CASSLTSTVYEQYF
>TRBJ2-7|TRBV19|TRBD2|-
TGTGCCAGTAGTATGCCCCTGACTAGCCACACTTACGAGCAGTACTTC
CASSMPLTSHTYEQYF
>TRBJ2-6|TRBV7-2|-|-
TGTGCCAGCAGCTTAGTGTCGGGAAACTCTGGGGCCAACGTCCTGACTTTC
CASSLVSGNSGANVLTF
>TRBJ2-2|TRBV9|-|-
TGTGCCAGCAGCGTAGTGGGAGCGCTAAGTTTGCCCGGAGAGCGCGCCGGGGAGCTGTTTTTT
CASSVVGALSLPGERAGELFF
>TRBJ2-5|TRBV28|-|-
TGTGCCAGCAGCAGGGGGAGGACAGGCCGAAACTTGGAGACCCAGTACTTC
CASSRGRTGRNLETQYF
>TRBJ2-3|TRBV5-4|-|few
TGTGCCAGCAGCTTGTATGGCTCGGATACGCAGTATTTT
CASSLYGSDTQYF
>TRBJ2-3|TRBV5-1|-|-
TGCGCCAGCAGCTTGGGTGGCGGGGTGAGCACAGATACGCAGTATTTT
CASSLGGGVSTDTQYF
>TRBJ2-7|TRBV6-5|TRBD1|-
TGTGCCAGCAGTTACTCGACAGGGGGCAACGAGCAGTACTTC
CASSYSTGGNEQYF
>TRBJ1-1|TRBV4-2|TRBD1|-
TGTGCCAGCAGCCAAGACAGGGGGAGATTTGAAGCTTTCTTT
CASSQDRGRFEAFF
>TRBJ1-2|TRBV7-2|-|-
TGTGCCAGCAGCCTACAACAGTTGCAGAACTATGGCTACACCTTC
CASSLQQLQNYGYTF
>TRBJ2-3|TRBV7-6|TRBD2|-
TGTGCCAGCAGCTTAGGCTCTAGCGGGAGTGCAGATACGCAGTATTTT
CASSLGSSGSADTQYF
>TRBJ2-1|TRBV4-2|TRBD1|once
TGTGCCAGCAGCCACCCGGGACAGGGGGCGAATGAGCAGTTCTTC
CASSHPGQGANEQFF
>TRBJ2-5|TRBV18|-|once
TGTGCCAGCTCACCAGGCCAACGGGAAGAGACCCAGTACTTC
CASSPGQREETQYF
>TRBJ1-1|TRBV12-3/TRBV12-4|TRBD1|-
TGTGCCAGCAGCCAGACAGGGAGTACTGAAGCTTTCTTT
CASSQTGSTEAFF
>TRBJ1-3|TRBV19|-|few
TGTGCCAGTAGACTTGACAGGTCCTCTGGAAACACCATATATTTT
CASRLDRSSGNTIYF
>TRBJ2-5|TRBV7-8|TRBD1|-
TGTGCCAGCAGCCAAACTCAGGGGGCACGGGAGACCCAGTACTTC
CASSQTQGARETQYF
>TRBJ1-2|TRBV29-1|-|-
TGCAGCGTTGAATCTTTATTGCGGGGCCAGGGTGTCTATGGCTACACCTTC
CSVESLLRGQGVYGYTF
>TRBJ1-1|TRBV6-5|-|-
TGTGCCAGCAGTTACCCCGGGATGGGGGGTAGTGAAGCTTTCTTT
CASSYPGMGGSEAFF
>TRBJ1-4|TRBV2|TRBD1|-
TGTGCCAGCAGTGAGATACCGGGACAGGGTTTAGCGTCCAATGAAAAACTGTTTTTT
CASSEIPGQGLASNEKLFF
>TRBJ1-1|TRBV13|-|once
TGTGCCAGCAGCTTAGGCCCCTTGCGGGACACTGAAGCTTTCTTT
CASSLGPLRDTEAFF
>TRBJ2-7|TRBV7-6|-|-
TGTGCCAGCAGTACAGGCCCAGGTTCCTACGAGCAGTACTTC
CASSTGPGSYEQYF
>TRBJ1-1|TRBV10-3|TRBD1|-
TGTGCCACGCGGGACAGGGAAACTGAAGCTTTCTTT
CATRDRETEAFF
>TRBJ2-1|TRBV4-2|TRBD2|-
TGTGCCAGCAGCCAGGCCGGGACTAGCGGGTCCTACAATGAGCAGTTCTTC
CASSQAGTSGSYNEQFF
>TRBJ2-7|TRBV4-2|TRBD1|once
TGTGCCAGCAGCGGCACCACCGGGACAGGTGGTGCCGAGCAGTACTTC
CASSGTTGTGGAEQYF
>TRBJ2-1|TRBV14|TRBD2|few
TGTGCCAGCAGTCAAATTTTAGCGGGAGGGGCGAGGTTCTTC
CASSQILAGGARFF
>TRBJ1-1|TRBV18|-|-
TGTGCCAGCTCACCGGGGCGGAACACTGAAGCTTTCTTT
CASSPGRNTEAFF
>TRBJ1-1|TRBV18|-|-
TGTGCCAGCTCACTACAGAAGAACACTGAAGCTTTCTTT
CASSLQKNTEAFF
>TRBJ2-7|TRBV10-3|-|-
TGTGCCATCAGCTCAGGGGTAGCCGAGCAGTACTTC
CAISSGVAEQYF
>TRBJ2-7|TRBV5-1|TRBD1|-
TGCGCCAGCAGCCCGGACAGGTCCCCCTCCTACGAGCAGTACTTC
CASSPDRSPSYEQYF
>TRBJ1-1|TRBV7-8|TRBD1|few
TGTGCCAGCAGCCTCTCGTGGACAGGGAACACTGAAGCTTTCTTT
CASSLSWTGNTEAFF
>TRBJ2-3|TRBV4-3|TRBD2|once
TGCGCCAGCAGCCAAGATTTCGGGACTAGCGTCACAGATACGCAGTATTTT
CASSQDFGTSVTDTQYF
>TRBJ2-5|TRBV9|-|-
TGTGCCAGCAGCTCCCTCCCGGTATCCCAAGAGACCCAGTACTTC
CASSSLPVSQETQYF
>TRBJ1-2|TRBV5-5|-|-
TGTGCCAGCAGCGCCACAGGATTCCTAGCTAACTATGGCTACACCTTC
CASSATGFLANYGYTF
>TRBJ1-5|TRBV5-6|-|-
TGTGCCAGCAGCTCGCCGGGGACAAATCAGCCCCAGCATTTT
CASSSPGTNQPQHF
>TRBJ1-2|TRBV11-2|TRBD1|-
TGTGCCAGCAGCTTAGAATTAGGGACAGGGGTTGGCTACACCTTC
CASSLELGTGVGYTF
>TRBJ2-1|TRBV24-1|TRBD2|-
TGTGCCACCAGTGATTTCCTCGTGGCGGGAGACACAATCCCCTCCTACAATGAGCAGTTCTTC
CATSDFLVAGDTIPSYNEQFF
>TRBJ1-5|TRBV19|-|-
TGTGCCAGTAGTATTATAGGAGGGGCCAGCAATCAGCCCCAGCATTTT
CASSIIGGASNQPQHF
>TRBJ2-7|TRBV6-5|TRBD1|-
TGTGCCAGCAGCCGGGACAGGGGCTACTACGAGCAGTACTTC
CASSRDRGYYEQYF
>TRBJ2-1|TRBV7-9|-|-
TGTGCCAGCAGCTTAGCCCAGCGGGTCAATGAGCAGTTCTTC
CASSLAQRVNEQFF
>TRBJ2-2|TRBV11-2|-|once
TGTGCCAGCAGCGCAAGCCCGGTGACCGGGGAGCTGTTTTTT
CASSASPVTGELFF
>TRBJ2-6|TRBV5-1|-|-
TGCGCCAGCAGCTTGGAACAGGGCTCTGGGGCCAACGTCCTGACTTTC
CASSLEQGSGANVLTF
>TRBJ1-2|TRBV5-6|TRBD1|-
TGTGCCAGCAGCACCCAGCCGACAGGGGCTTATGGCTACACCTTC
CASSTQPTGAYGYTF
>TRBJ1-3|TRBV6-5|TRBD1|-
TGTGCCAGCAGGGGGACAGGAAGAGGAAACACCATATATTTT
CASRGTGRGNTIYF
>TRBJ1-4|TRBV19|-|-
TGTGCCAGTAGTATTGCTGGCAGAAATGAAAAACTGTTTTTT
CASSIAGRNEKLFF
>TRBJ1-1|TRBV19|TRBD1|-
TGTGCCAGTAGTGTCGACAGGGCGGCTGAAGCTTTCTTT
CASSVDRAAEAFF
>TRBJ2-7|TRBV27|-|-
TGTGCCAGCAGTCGGGGAGGAGGGGACGAGCAGTACTTC
CASSRGGGDEQYF
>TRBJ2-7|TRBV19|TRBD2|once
TGTGCCAGTAGTGCCACATGGACTAGCGGGAGTTCCTACGAGCAGTACTTC
CASSATWTSGSSYEQYF
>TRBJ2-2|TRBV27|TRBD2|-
TGTGCCAGCAGTTTTTCCTCTCCGGGACTAGCCGGCACCGGGGAGCTGTTTTTT
CASSFSSPGLAGTGELFF
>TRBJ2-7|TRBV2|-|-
TGTGCCAGCAGTGCCCTCGTAACCTACGAGCAGTACTTC
CASSALVTYEQYF
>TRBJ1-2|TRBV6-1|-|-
TGTGCCAGCAGTGAAAAAGGGGCCAACTATGGCTACACCTTC
CASSEKGANYGYTF
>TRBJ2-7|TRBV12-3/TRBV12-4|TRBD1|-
TGTGCCAGCAGTGCCGGACAGGGGCACTACTTC
CASSAGQGHYF
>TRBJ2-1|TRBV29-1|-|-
TGCAGCGTTGACCCCTCAGGGTCCTACAATGAGCAGTTCTTC
CSVDPSGSYNEQFF
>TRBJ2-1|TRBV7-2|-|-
TGTGCCAGCAGCTTGTCGGACGGGGCCTACAATGAGCAGTTCTTC
CASSLSDGAYNEQFF
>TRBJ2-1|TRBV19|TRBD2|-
TGTGCCAGTAGTATAGGCGGTAGCGGGAGAATCGAGCAGTTCTTC
CASSIGGSGRIEQFF
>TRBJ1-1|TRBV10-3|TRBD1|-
TGTGCCATCAGTATCCGACAGGGTCAAACTGAAGCTTTCTTT
CAISIRQGQTEAFF